This T cell receptor (beta chain) appears in the sequencing data of a study of T cell responses to AZD1222 COVID-19 vaccine. Whole-study context: Some second doses came at about 4 weeks and others at about 12 weeks; these were pooled.

As concerns this clone: Its antigen is unidentified.

The CDR3 runs 16 residues. Germline loops: CDR1 SGHVS, CDR2 FNYEAQ. The V end was cut by 2 bases, the J end by 0 bases, with 11 bases between. Clones were read by immunoSEQ multiplex PCR, and TCRdb kept only the in-frame ones, dropping some. The sample shows tens of thousands of clones, 70% to 80% of them seen only once. Study-wide results and limits: A reported finding is that nearly half of spike-specific TCRs target unmutated variant regions.

V and J are TRBV7-6 and TRBJ1-3; tentatively, D is TRBD1 (5 bases). The clonotype originates from an adult in good health. The material sequenced was peripheral blood, taken on day 0 of AZD1222 vaccination. The CDR3 is CASSLSTGPSGNTIYF. Here the CDR3 DNA reads TGTGCCAGCAGCTTAAGTACAGGCCCCTCTGGAAACACCATATATTTT.